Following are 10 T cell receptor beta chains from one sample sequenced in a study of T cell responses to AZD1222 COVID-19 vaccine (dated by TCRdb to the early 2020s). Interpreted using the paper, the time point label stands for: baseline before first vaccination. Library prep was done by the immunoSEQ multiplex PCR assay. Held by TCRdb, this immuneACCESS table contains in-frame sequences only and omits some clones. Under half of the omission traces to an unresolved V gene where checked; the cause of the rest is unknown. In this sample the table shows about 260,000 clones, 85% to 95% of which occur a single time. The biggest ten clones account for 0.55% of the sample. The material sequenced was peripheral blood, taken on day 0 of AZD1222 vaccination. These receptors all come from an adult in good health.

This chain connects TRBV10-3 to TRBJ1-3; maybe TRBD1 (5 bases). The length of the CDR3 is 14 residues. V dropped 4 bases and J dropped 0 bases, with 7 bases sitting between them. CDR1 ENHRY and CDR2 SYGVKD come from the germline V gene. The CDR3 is CAISAGGSGNTIYF. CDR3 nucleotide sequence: TGTGCCATCAGTGCTGGGGGCTCTGGAAACACCATATATTTT.

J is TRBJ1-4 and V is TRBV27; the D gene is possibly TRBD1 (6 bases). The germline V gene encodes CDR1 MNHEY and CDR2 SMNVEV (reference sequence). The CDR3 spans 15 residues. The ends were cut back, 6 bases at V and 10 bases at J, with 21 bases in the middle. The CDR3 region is CASSLGGGQAAKLFF. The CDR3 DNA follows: TGTGCCAGCAGCCTAGGGGGGGGACAAGCTGCAAAACTGTTTTTT.

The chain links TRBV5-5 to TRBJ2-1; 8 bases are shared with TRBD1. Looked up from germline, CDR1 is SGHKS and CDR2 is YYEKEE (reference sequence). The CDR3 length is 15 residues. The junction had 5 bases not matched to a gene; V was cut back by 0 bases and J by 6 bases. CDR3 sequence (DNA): TGTGCCAGCAGCTTGGGCAGGGGGCTAGGCAATGAGCAGTTCTTC. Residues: CASSLGRGLGNEQFF.

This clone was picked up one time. CDR3 in DNA: TGTGCCAGCTCACCATCCGAGGGCCTAGCGAGGAACAATGAGCAGTTCTTC. Encoded protein: CASSPSEGLARNNEQFF. The gene calls are TRBV18 and TRBJ2-1; D may be TRBD2 (6 bases). The CDR3 consists of 17 residues. CDR1 is KGHSH, CDR2 LQKENI, per germline. Trimming removed 2 bases at V and 5 bases at J, with 19 bases between.

In DNA form, the CDR3 reads TGTGCCAGCAGCGTGAAGGCGGTGAACACTGAAGCTTTCTTT. Translating gives CASSVKAVNTEAFF. V and J are TRBV9 and TRBJ1-1; D ambiguous. The CDR3 runs to 14 residues. CDR1 is SGDLS, CDR2 YYNGEE, per germline. V dropped 2 bases and J dropped 0 bases, with 8 bases sitting between them.

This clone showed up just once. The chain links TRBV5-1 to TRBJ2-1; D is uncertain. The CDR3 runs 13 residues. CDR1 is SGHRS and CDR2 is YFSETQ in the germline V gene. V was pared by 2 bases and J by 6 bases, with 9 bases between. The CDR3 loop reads CASSFGAFNEQFF. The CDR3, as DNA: TGCGCCAGCAGCTTTGGTGCCTTCAATGAGCAGTTCTTC. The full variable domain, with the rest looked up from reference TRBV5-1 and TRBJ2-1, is KAGVTQTPRYLIKTRGQQVTLSCSPISGHRSVSWYQQTPGQGLQFLFEYFSETQRNKGNFPGRFSGRQFSNSRSEMNVSTLELGDSALYLCASSFGAFNEQFFGPGTRLTVL.

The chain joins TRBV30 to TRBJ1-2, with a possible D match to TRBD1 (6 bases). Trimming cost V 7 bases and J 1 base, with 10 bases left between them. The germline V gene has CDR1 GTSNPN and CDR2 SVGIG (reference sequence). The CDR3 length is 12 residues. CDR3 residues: CALRGYNYGYTF. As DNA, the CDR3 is TGTGCCTTGAGGGGGTATAACTATGGCTACACCTTC.

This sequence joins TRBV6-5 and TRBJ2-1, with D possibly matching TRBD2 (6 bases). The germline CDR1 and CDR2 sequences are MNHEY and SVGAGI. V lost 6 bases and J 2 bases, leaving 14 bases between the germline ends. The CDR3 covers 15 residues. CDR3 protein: CASSRTSPTYNEQFF. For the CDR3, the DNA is TGTGCCAGCAGCCGAACTAGCCCCACCTACAATGAGCAGTTCTTC.

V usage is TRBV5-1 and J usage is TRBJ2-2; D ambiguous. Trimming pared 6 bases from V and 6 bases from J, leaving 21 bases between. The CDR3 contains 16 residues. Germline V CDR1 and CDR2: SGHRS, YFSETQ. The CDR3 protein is CASTLSPPAGAGELFF. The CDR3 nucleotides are TGCGCCAGCACCCTAAGCCCTCCCGCCGGCGCCGGGGAGCTGTTTTTT.

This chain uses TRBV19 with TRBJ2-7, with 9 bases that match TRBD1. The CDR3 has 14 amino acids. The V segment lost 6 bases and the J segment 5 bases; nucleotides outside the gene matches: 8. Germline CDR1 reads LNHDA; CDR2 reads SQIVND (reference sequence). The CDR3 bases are TGTGCCAGTAGGCCGGACAGGGGTGGACACGAGCAGTACTTC. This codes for CASRPDRGGHEQYF.